Each of the 22 T cell receptor beta chains below was sequenced from the same sample in a study of control samples from healthy donors and cancer patients. Assay: immunoSEQ multiplex PCR; the TCRdb copy retains only in-frame clones and omits some. Of 120,000 to 150,000 clones listed, 88% are singletons. The sample comprised blood. These receptors were taken from a woman under 40 in good health.

V is TRBV5-4 and J is TRBJ2-5; tentatively, D is TRBD2 (6 bases). The CDR3 sequence is 18 residues long. CDR1 is SGHNT and CDR2 is YYREEE in the germline V gene (reference sequence). Trimming took off 4 bases at V and 3 bases at J, with 25 bases between the two ends. CDR3 residues: CASSPGGVVSMIEETQYF. In DNA, the CDR3 is TGTGCCAGCAGCCCGGGCGGGGTGGTATCCATGATCGAAGAGACCCAGTACTTC. Complete variable domain (other parts from reference TRBV5-4 and TRBJ2-5): ETGVTQSPTHLIKTRGQQVTLRCSSQSGHNTVSWYQQALGQGPQFIFQYYREEENGRGNFPPRFSGLQFPNYSSELNVNALELDDSALYLCASSPGGVVSMIEETQYFGPGTRLLVL.

The chain joins TRBV19 to TRBJ2-1, with D maybe TRBD2 (5 bases). Germline-derived CDR1 and CDR2 are LNHDA and SQIVND (reference sequence). The V end was cut by 8 bases, the J end by 10 bases, with 15 bases between. This CDR3 is 12 amino acids long. The CDR3 sequence is CASGPGGFEQFF. The CDR3 DNA sequence: TGTGCCAGTGGGCCAGGAGGATTCGAGCAGTTCTTC.

This clone appeared a single time. The J gene is TRBJ2-7, the V gene TRBV19; 8 positions agree with TRBD2. The CDR3 sequence is 15 residues long. J gave up 4 bases and V 6 bases, and 11 bases lay outside the gene matches. Per the germline V gene, CDR1 is LNHDA and CDR2 is SQIVND (reference sequence). DNA for the CDR3: TGTGCCAGTAGGATTTCCGGGACTAGTCTTTACGAGCAGTACTTC. Translating it yields CASRISGTSLYEQYF.

V usage is TRBV10-3 and J usage is TRBJ1-3; D remains ambiguous. The germline gives CDR1 ENHRY, CDR2 SYGVKD. The CDR3 runs to 15 residues. Trimming removed 3 bases at V and 0 bases at J, with 9 bases between. CDR3 residues: CAISDSALSGNTIYF. CDR3 DNA: TGTGCCATCAGTGACTCGGCTCTCTCTGGAAACACCATATATTTT.

The chain is built from TRBV7-2 and TRBJ1-1; D unclear. This CDR3 contains 12 residues. Germline V gene lookup returns CDR1 SGHTA and CDR2 FQGNSA. The germline V and J ends were trimmed by 5 bases and 5 bases, with 9 bases remaining between them. The chain's CDR3 is CASSLRLTEAFF. In nucleotides, the CDR3 is TGTGCCAGCAGCCTCAGGCTGACTGAAGCTTTCTTT. Variable domain in full (rest from reference TRBV7-2 and TRBJ1-1): GAGVSQSPSNKVTEKGKDVELRCDPISGHTALYWYRQSLGQGLEFLIYFQGNSAPDKSGLPSDRFSAERTGGSVSTLTIQRTQQEDSAVYLCASSLRLTEAFFGQGTRLTVV.

The J gene is TRBJ2-5, the V gene TRBV27; no clear D. Trimming cost V 0 bases and J 7 bases, with 9 bases left between them. The CDR3 runs to 13 residues. Germline-derived CDR1 and CDR2 are MNHEY and SMNVEV (reference sequence). The CDR3 sequence is CASSLSTATTQYF. The CDR3 DNA reads TGTGCCAGCAGTTTATCGACCGCGACGACCCAGTACTTC.

The chain has TRBV7-3 and TRBJ2-6; D uncertain. This CDR3 has 16 amino acids. Per germline, CDR1 SGHTA and CDR2 FQGTGA. The V end lost 3 bases, the J end lost 0 bases, and 9 bases lay between the germline ends. The CDR3 region is CASSFSSSSGANVLTF. The CDR3, as DNA: TGTGCCAGCAGCTTCTCCAGCTCCTCTGGGGCCAACGTCCTGACTTTC. Using reference TRBV7-3 and TRBJ2-6 for the parts outside the CDR3, the full variable domain is GAGVSQTPSNKVTEKGKYVELRCDPISGHTALYWYRQSLGQGPEFLIYFQGTGAADDSGLPNDRFFAVRPEGSVSTLKIQRTERGDSAVYLCASSFSSSSGANVLTFGAGSRLTVL.

Of note for this clone: This could be a read error, since a much larger clone is one nucleotide away. CDR3 DNA sequence: TGTGCCAGCAGTAACTCTGGGGCCAACGTCCTGACTTTC. This translates into CASSNSGANVLTF. The chain employs TRBV6-4 and TRBJ2-6; no clear D gene. Germline loops: CDR1 MRHNA, CDR2 SNTAGT. This CDR3 spans 13 amino acids.

The chain uses TRBV5-1 and TRBJ1-1; TRBD1 matches 7 bases. The CDR3 has 15 residues. Germline CDR1 SGHRS, CDR2 YFSETQ. Germline trimming cut 4 bases from V and 5 bases from J; bases unmatched to any gene: 11. CDR3 protein: CASSVNTGVETEAFF. The CDR3 DNA sequence: TGCGCCAGCAGCGTAAACACAGGGGTAGAAACTGAAGCTTTCTTT.

This clone has more than one count but fewer than ten. At one of its ends the junction is not consistent with the germline gene, which may arise from a read error. The V call is TRBV5-1, the J call TRBJ2-1; 9 nucleotides agree with TRBD2. Germline V gene lookup returns CDR1 SGHRS and CDR2 YFSETQ. This CDR3 contains 15 residues. The CDR3 protein is CASRLWPSGINEQFF. The CDR3 nucleotides are TGCGCCAGCCGCTTATGGCCTAGCGGGATTAATGAGCAGTTCTTC.

Only a few counts were recorded for this clone. V usage is TRBV7-9 and J usage is TRBJ2-1; the D gene is possibly TRBD2 (6 bases). The CDR3 sequence is 14 residues long. V dropped 6 bases and J dropped 6 bases, with 15 bases sitting between them. Looked up from germline, CDR1 is SEHNR and CDR2 is FQNEAQ (reference sequence). Here the CDR3 DNA reads TGTGCCAGCAGAGGGGACTTCCCCTTCAATGAGCAGTTCTTC. This gives the protein CASRGDFPFNEQFF.

The chain joins TRBV6-5 to TRBJ2-3; D is uncertain. Germline V gene data show CDR1 as MNHEY and CDR2 as SVGAGI. V was trimmed by 5 bases and J by 0 bases, leaving 12 bases between them. The CDR3 is 15 amino acids. The CDR3 region has the DNA TGTGCCAGCAGTCCCCAGGTCGGCAGCACAGATACGCAGTATTTT. This codes for CASSPQVGSTDTQYF.

The chain's CDR3 is CASSLGRSSGNTIYF. Here the CDR3 DNA reads TGTGCCAGCAGCTTAGGACGGTCCTCTGGAAACACCATATATTTT. This chain joins TRBV11-2 and TRBJ1-3; the D is unclear. Trimming shortened V by 1 base and J by 0 bases, and 7 bases separated the two germline ends. The germline V gene has CDR1 SGHAT and CDR2 FQNNGV. This CDR3 has 15 amino acids.

The V gene is TRBV6-5, the J gene TRBJ1-5, with a tentative D call TRBD1 (5 bases). V lost 4 bases, J lost 5 bases, and 6 bases lay in between. Germline loops: CDR1 MNHEY, CDR2 SVGAGI. CDR3 length equals 12 residues. CDR3 nucleotide sequence: TGTGCCAGCAGTTCGGGGGATCAGCCCCAGCATTTT. Its translation: CASSSGDQPQHF.

V and J are TRBV4-2 and TRBJ1-3, with D possibly being TRBD1 (6 bases). CDR3 length: 16 amino acids. Germline V gene data show CDR1 as LGHNA and CDR2 as YNFKEQ. V was clipped by 0 bases and J by 3 bases, with 12 bases between them. For the CDR3, the DNA is TGTGCCAGCAGCCAAGATCTACAGGGTTTTGGAAACACCATATATTTT. It translates to CASSQDLQGFGNTIYF.

This clone has only one observation. The rearrangement uses TRBV7-9 and TRBJ2-7, with D possibly matching TRBD2 (5 bases). This CDR3 is built from 14 residues. Between the trimmed V and J ends, which lost 0 bases and 5 bases, there was a span of 11 bases. Germline V gene lookup returns CDR1 SEHNR and CDR2 FQNEAQ (reference sequence). The CDR3 is CASSLAGAHNEQYF. As DNA, the CDR3 is TGTGCCAGCAGCTTAGCGGGAGCACACAACGAGCAGTACTTC.

This clone has only a few counts. The chain carries TRBV7-9 and TRBJ1-2, with 11 bases aligning to TRBD1. Germline values: CDR1 SEHNR, CDR2 FQNEAQ (reference sequence). The CDR3 loop spans 16 amino acids. V was pared by 1 base and J by 8 bases, with 9 bases of the junction left unmatched. The CDR3 region has the DNA TGTGCCAGCAGCTTAGACTCTGGACAGGGGGCGCCAGGCTACACCTTC. Translation gives CASSLDSGQGAPGYTF.

The V and J genes are TRBV12-3 or TRBV12-4 and TRBJ2-1, with TRBD1 as a possible D gene (6 bases). This CDR3 has 12 residues. The ends were cut back, 6 bases at V and 10 bases at J, with 13 bases in the middle. In DNA, the CDR3 is TGTGCCAGCAGCGCCGGGCAGGGGGAGCAGTTCTTC. Protein: CASSAGQGEQFF.

In nucleotides, the CDR3 is TGTGCCAGCAGCGTAGGGCAGATAGGACCCTATGGCTACACCTTC. It encodes CASSVGQIGPYGYTF. The chain carries TRBV9 and TRBJ1-2; D uncertain. This CDR3 region has 15 residues. The germline V and J ends were trimmed by 0 bases and 4 bases, with 13 bases remaining between them. CDR1 and CDR2 (germline): SGDLS, YYNGEE.

The V call is TRBV5-5, the J call TRBJ1-2; D is unclear. Trimming removed 0 bases from V and 3 bases from J, with 15 bases in between. Germline lookup yields CDR1 SGHKS and CDR2 YYEKEE (reference sequence). This CDR3 is built from 16 residues. The CDR3 nucleotides read TGTGCCAGCAGCTTGGGGGCCGGAAGTTTGGACTATGGCTACACCTTC. It encodes CASSLGAGSLDYGYTF.

This CDR3 is CASSLGTNEKLFF. Here the CDR3 DNA reads TGTGCCAGCAGCCTCGGGACTAATGAAAAACTGTTTTTT. The chain is built from TRBV3-1 (or the pseudogene TRBV3-2) and TRBJ1-4; unclear D gene. Trimming took 4 bases from V and 2 from J, leaving 5 bases between them. The CDR3 runs to 13 residues. The germline CDR1 and CDR2 sequences are LGHDT and YNNKEL (reference sequence).

J is TRBJ2-2 and V is TRBV27; D may be TRBD2 (6 bases). The germline V gene encodes CDR1 MNHEY and CDR2 SMNVEV (reference sequence). There are 14 residues in the CDR3. V lost 3 bases and J 5 bases, leaving 10 bases between the germline ends. CDR3 DNA: TGTGCCAGCAGTTTGGCCCGGGGGACCGGGGAGCTGTTTTTT. This gives the protein CASSLARGTGELFF.